These 8 T cell receptor beta chains were sequenced from one sample in a study of blood T cell repertoires in COVID-19. Clones were read by immunoSEQ multiplex PCR, and TCRdb kept only the in-frame ones, dropping some. The data show around 53,000 clones, with approximately 84% seen just once and about 15% held by the top ten. The sample comprised peripheral blood. The receptors derive from a man aged 65-85 years with active COVID-19.

This clone was detected only once. The rearrangement uses TRBV12-3 or TRBV12-4 and TRBJ1-3; D unclear. The CDR3 is made up of 13 amino acids. V lost 6 bases and J lost 8, with 14 bases in between. CDR3 DNA sequence: TGTGCCAGCAGCCTCGGACCGAGGGACACCATATATTTT. The encoded protein is CASSLGPRDTIYF.

This clone was recorded once. CDR3 loop: CASTPTRAGNTIYF. In DNA, the CDR3 is TGTGCCTCTACACCTACGAGGGCTGGAAACACCATATATTTT. V and J are TRBV30 and TRBJ1-3, with D unresolved. Deletions cut 7 bases from V and 2 bases from J, with 15 bases between. The CDR3 runs to 14 residues. Germline V gives CDR1 GTSNPN, CDR2 SVGIG (reference sequence). The variable domain in full, completed from reference TRBV30 and TRBJ1-3, reads SQTIHQWPATLVQPVGSPLSLECTVEGTSNPNLYWYRQAAGRGLQLLFYSVGIGQISSEVPQNLSASRPQDRQFILSSKKLLLSDSGFYLCASTPTRAGNTIYFGEGSWLTVV.

This clone was counted between two and nine times. The CDR3 spells CASSQEYVAGFPDTQYF. DNA of the CDR3: TGCGCCAGCAGCCAAGAATATGTAGCGGGATTTCCAGATACGCAGTATTTT. V and J are TRBV4-3 and TRBJ2-3, with TRBD2 matching 8 bases. Trimming took 0 bases from V and 4 from J; bases not matched to a gene: 9. Germline values: CDR1 LGHNA, CDR2 YSLEER. The CDR3 runs 17 residues.

The chain employs TRBV2 and TRBJ2-3; D not certain. The ends were cut back, 3 bases at V and 1 base at J, with 2 bases in the middle. The CDR3 loop spans 12 amino acids. Germline CDR1 reads SNHLY; CDR2 reads FYNNEI. CDR3 bases: TGTGCCAGCAGTGACGGCACAGATACGCAGTATTTT. It translates to CASSDGTDTQYF.

This chain links TRBV5-6 with TRBJ2-3; maybe TRBD2 (6 bases). This CDR3 has 14 amino acids. Trimming left V 6 bases short and J 5 bases short, with 16 bases between. Germline V gene sequence: CDR1 SGHDT, CDR2 YYEEEE. Written as DNA, the CDR3 is TGTGCCAGCAACGTCCCTGGGGGGATAGATACGCAGTATTTT. This sequence encodes CASNVPGGIDTQYF.

The J gene is TRBJ2-1, the V gene TRBV5-5; D not certain. The length of the CDR3 is 14 residues. Germline CDR1 reads SGHKS; CDR2 reads YYEKEE (reference sequence). V lost 0 bases and J lost 4, with 8 bases in between. CDR3 region: CASSLVSVYNEQFF. The CDR3 nucleotides are TGTGCCAGCAGCTTGGTCTCCGTTTACAATGAGCAGTTCTTC.

The J gene is TRBJ2-2, the V gene TRBV2, with D possibly being TRBD2 (9 bases). CDR1 and CDR2 from the germline V gene are SNHLY and FYNNEI. The CDR3 is 18 amino acids. V gave up 3 bases and J gave up 4 bases, with 21 bases separating them. This CDR3 reads CASSDSAGGRGRTGELFF. CDR3 nucleotide sequence: TGTGCCAGCAGTGATTCAGCGGGAGGCAGGGGGCGCACCGGGGAGCTGTTTTTT.

J is TRBJ2-5 and V is TRBV7-9, with TRBD1 matching over 11 bases. In germline, CDR1 is SEHNR, CDR2 FQNEAQ (reference sequence). V trimming: 5 bases; J trimming: 5 bases; junction bases outside the gene matches: 7. The CDR3 has 15 amino acids. The chain's CDR3 is CASSPWTGGRETQYF. The CDR3 DNA reads as TGTGCCAGCAGCCCTTGGACAGGGGGCCGGGAGACCCAGTACTTC.